These 14 T cell receptor beta chains came from one sample sequenced in a study of T cell responses to AZD1222 COVID-19 vaccine. Using immunoSEQ multiplex PCR, the repertoire was profiled, and TCRdb retains in-frame clones only, with some absent. The sample shows about 150,000 clones, more than 90% of them seen only once. This specimen was peripheral blood, taken 28 days after the second AZD1222 dose. The receptors shown here come from an adult who received the AZD1222 COVID-19 vaccine.

This chain links TRBV6-5 with TRBJ1-2; D gene uncertain. The length of the CDR3 is 12 residues. Germline CDR1 is MNHEY and CDR2 is SVGAGI. With 8 bases removed from V and 4 bases from J, the gap between germline ends came to 11 bases. DNA for the CDR3: TGTGCCAGCGGCCAACAGCTCTATGGCTACACCTTC. Its translation: CASGQQLYGYTF.

The V and J genes are TRBV5-1 and TRBJ2-7, with TRBD2 as a possible D gene (6 bases). Deletions cut 0 bases from V and 2 bases from J, with 12 bases between. The CDR3 is 15 amino acids. Germline assignment: CDR1 SGHRS and CDR2 YFSETQ. For the CDR3, the DNA is TGCGCCAGCAGCTTGGCGTATGGGGAGGCCTACGAGCAGTACTTC. Its protein product is CASSLAYGEAYEQYF. Complete variable domain (other parts from reference TRBV5-1 and TRBJ2-7): KAGVTQTPRYLIKTRGQQVTLSCSPISGHRSVSWYQQTPGQGLQFLFEYFSETQRNKGNFPGRFSGRQFSNSRSEMNVSTLELGDSALYLCASSLAYGEAYEQYFGPGTRLTVT.

V and J are TRBV4-2 and TRBJ1-1; possibly TRBD1 for D (5 bases). The germline CDR1 and CDR2 sequences are LGHNA and YNFKEQ. The V and J ends lost 4 bases and 0 bases respectively, with 15 bases between them. The length of the CDR3 is 16 residues. The CDR3: CASSLAGQGVNTEAFF. As DNA, the CDR3 is TGTGCCAGCAGCCTTGCTGGGCAGGGAGTGAACACTGAAGCTTTCTTT.

This clone was seen just once. This rearrangement joins TRBV19 to TRBJ2-4; 9 bases fit TRBD2. J gave up 3 bases and V 5 bases, and 8 bases lay outside the gene matches. The germline V gene has CDR1 LNHDA and CDR2 SQIVND (reference sequence). The CDR3 is made up of 16 amino acids. Here the CDR3 reads CASSQSGGLVKNIQYF. CDR3 DNA: TGTGCCAGTAGTCAGAGCGGGGGGTTGGTCAAAAACATTCAGTACTTC.

This sequence joins TRBV30 and TRBJ1-4; tentative D call: TRBD1 (6 bases). The V gene lost 5 bases and the J gene lost 3 bases, with 7 bases spanning the gap. Germline-derived CDR1 and CDR2 are GTSNPN and SVGIG (reference sequence). The CDR3 length is 12 residues. In nucleotides, the CDR3 is TGTGCCTGGGGACAGCCTAATGAAAAACTGTTTTTT. Encoded protein: CAWGQPNEKLFF.

This clone was seen more than once but under ten times. The gene calls are TRBV2 and TRBJ2-7, with D possibly TRBD1 on 6 matching bases. Trimming took off 0 bases at V and 3 bases at J, with 12 bases between the two ends. CDR1 is SNHLY and CDR2 is FYNNEI in the germline V gene. The CDR3 length is 15 residues. In DNA, the CDR3 is TGTGCCAGCAGTGAAGCCCGAGACAGGCTCTACGAGCAGTACTTC. Translating it yields CASSEARDRLYEQYF. Full variable domain (remainder filled in from reference TRBV2 and TRBJ2-7): EPEVTQTPSHQVTQMGQEVILRCVPISNHLYFYWYRQILGQKVEFLVSFYNNEISEKSEIFDDQFSVERPDGSNFTLKIRSTKLEDSAMYFCASSEARDRLYEQYFGPGTRLTVT.

This sequence joins TRBV30 and TRBJ2-7; TRBD2 aligns across 8 bases. Trimming removed 3 bases from V and 4 bases from J; junction bases left unmatched: 8. The CDR3 consists of 14 residues. Germline CDR1 GTSNPN, CDR2 SVGIG (reference sequence). The CDR3 coding sequence is TGTGCCTGGAGGGGGTCTAGCGGGCATTACGAGCAGTACTTC. Translated: CAWRGSSGHYEQYF.

The chain has TRBV19 and TRBJ2-4; 7 positions match TRBD1. The germline V gene has CDR1 LNHDA and CDR2 SQIVND (reference sequence). The CDR3 runs 14 residues. The junction had 17 bases not matched to a gene; V was cut back by 6 bases and J by 15 bases. CDR3: CASRQPGQATRRYF. Written as DNA, the CDR3 is TGTGCCAGTAGACAACCCGGACAGGCCACGAGACGGTACTTC.

The V and J genes are TRBV7-2 and TRBJ2-1; TRBD2 matches 8 bases. Germline CDR1 is SGHTA and CDR2 is FQGNSA. The CDR3 runs to 17 residues. With V trimmed by 1 base and J by 2 bases, 7 bases remained unmatched. This CDR3 is CASSLGMTSVPYNEQFF. DNA of the CDR3: TGTGCCAGCAGCTTAGGAATGACTAGCGTTCCCTACAATGAGCAGTTCTTC.

V gene TRBV7-2 combines with J gene TRBJ2-7, with unresolved D. This CDR3 is 13 amino acids long. Between the trimmed V and J ends, which lost 3 bases and 4 bases, there was a span of 10 bases. The V gene's germline CDR1 is SGHTA and CDR2 FQGNSA. The CDR3 sequence: CASSLYATYEQYF. The CDR3 DNA reads TGTGCCAGCAGCTTGTACGCTACGTACGAGCAGTACTTC.

In this sample, this clone turned up once. The chain couples TRBV3-1 (or the pseudogene TRBV3-2) to TRBJ2-5; TRBD2 matches 8 bases. The germline CDR1 and CDR2 sequences are LGHDT and YNNKEL (reference sequence). The CDR3 runs to 15 residues. The trim removed 1 base at V and 3 bases at J, leaving 4 bases unmatched. The CDR3 DNA reads TGTGCCAGCAGCCAAGGAATACTAGCGGAAGAGACCCAGTACTTC. Amino acids: CASSQGILAEETQYF.

The chain joins TRBV27 to TRBJ2-1; possible D gene TRBD1, 5 bases. Germline CDR1 is MNHEY and CDR2 is SMNVEV (reference sequence). This CDR3 has 15 amino acids. Trimming pared 2 bases from V and 4 bases from J, leaving 12 bases between. As DNA, the CDR3 is TGTGCCAGCAGTTTACTAGGCAGGGAATACAATGAGCAGTTCTTC. It codes for CASSLLGREYNEQFF.

This clone was recorded only once. CDR3 sequence (DNA): TGTGCCAGCAGCCGCCTACAGGGAGGTGATTCACCCCTCCACTTT. Amino acid sequence: CASSRLQGGDSPLHF. This chain joins TRBV5-6 and TRBJ1-6; TRBD1 might be the D (6 bases). Germline V CDR1 and CDR2: SGHDT, YYEEEE. The CDR3 loop spans 15 amino acids. V gave up 4 bases and J gave up 8 bases, with 16 bases separating them.

The CDR3 region is CASSEEASPYNEQFF. The DNA for the CDR3 is TGTGCCAGCAGTGAGGAAGCGTCCCCTTACAATGAGCAGTTCTTC. This chain uses TRBV2 with TRBJ2-1; D gene uncertain. The CDR3 runs 15 residues. Germline V gene lookup returns CDR1 SNHLY and CDR2 FYNNEI. Trimming cost V 3 bases and J 4 bases, with 13 bases left between them. The complete variable domain, with remaining parts taken from reference TRBV2 and TRBJ2-1, reads EPEVTQTPSHQVTQMGQEVILRCVPISNHLYFYWYRQILGQKVEFLVSFYNNEISEKSEIFDDQFSVERPDGSNFTLKIRSTKLEDSAMYFCASSEEASPYNEQFFGPGTRLTVL.